A selection of T cell receptor beta chains follows, all from one sample in a study of CD4 T cells in relation to SARS-CoV-2 and coronaviruses. Sequencing was performed with immunoSEQ multiplex PCR; in TCRdb, only in-frame clones are kept and a portion is missing. Of about 59,000 clones detected, around 86% appear once; the ten largest clones hold around 1.3%. Sequenced input: memory CD4+ T cells from PBMCs. These TCRs come from a human donor in good health. CDR3s leave out the opening cysteine and the closing phenylalanine or tryptophan.

v_call,cdr3_length,cdr3_aa
TRBV18,15,ASSPNPTGRGGYGYT
TRBV7-3,13,ASSLGSGSSETQY
TRBV24-1,14,ATSDKGFGQSYEQY
TRBV5-1,14,ASSPGGRRETGELF
TRBV5-8,13,ASSFRIRGTGELF
TRBV5-1,14,ASRLGTSGRPETQY
TRBV10-2,11,ASTDLGTDTQY
TRBV7-9,11,ASSLSRANEQF
TRBV5-1,12,ASSPLTVNTEAF
TRBV12-3/TRBV12-4,9,ASSPSNEQF
TRBV18,13,ASSPRVSAVHEQF
TRBV3-1/TRBV3-2,15,ASSPPGTGGKNEKLF
TRBV29-1,12,SVARARSSYEQY
TRBV19,12,ASSPEGFFYGYT